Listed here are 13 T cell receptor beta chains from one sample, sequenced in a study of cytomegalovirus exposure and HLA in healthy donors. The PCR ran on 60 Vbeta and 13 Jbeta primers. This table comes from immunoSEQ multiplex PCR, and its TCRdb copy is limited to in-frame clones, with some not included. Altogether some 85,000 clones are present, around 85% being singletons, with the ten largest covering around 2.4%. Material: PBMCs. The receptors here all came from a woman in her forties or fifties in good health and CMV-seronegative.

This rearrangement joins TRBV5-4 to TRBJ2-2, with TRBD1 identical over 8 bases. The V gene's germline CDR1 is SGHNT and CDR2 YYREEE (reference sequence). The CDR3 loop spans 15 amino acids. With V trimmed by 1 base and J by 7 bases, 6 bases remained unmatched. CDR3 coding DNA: TGTGCCAGCAGCTTGTGGACAGGGCTGGGCGGGGAGCTGTTTTTT. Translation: CASSLWTGLGGELFF.

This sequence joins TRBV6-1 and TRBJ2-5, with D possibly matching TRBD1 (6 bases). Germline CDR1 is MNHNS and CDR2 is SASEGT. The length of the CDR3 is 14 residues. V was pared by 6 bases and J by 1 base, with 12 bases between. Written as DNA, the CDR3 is TGTGCCAGCAGGAGACAGGTGATCCAAGAGACCCAGTACTTC. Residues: CASRRQVIQETQYF.

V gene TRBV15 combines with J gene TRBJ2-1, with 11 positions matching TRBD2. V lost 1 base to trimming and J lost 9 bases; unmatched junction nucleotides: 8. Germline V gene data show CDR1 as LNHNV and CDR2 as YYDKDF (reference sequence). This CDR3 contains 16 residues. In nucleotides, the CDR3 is TGTGCCACCAGCAGAGCCTATAGCGGGGGGGGTGGTGAGCAGTTCTTC. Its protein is CATSRAYSGGGGEQFF.

DNA of the CDR3: TGTGCCAGCAGCGAGGGACAGGGGAAAGTGAATACGCAGTATTTT. Its translation: CASSEGQGKVNTQYF. The genes are TRBV9 and TRBJ2-3; 10 bases agree with TRBD1. CDR1 SGDLS and CDR2 YYNGEE come from the germline V gene. The CDR3 runs to 15 residues. The ends lost 3 bases at V and 7 bases at J; junction bases unmatched: 8.

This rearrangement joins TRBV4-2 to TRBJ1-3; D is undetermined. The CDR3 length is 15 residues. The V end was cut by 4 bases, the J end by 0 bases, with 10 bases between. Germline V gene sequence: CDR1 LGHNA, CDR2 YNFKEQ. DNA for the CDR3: TGTGCCAGCAGCCCCGAGGGAAGCTCTGGAAACACCATATATTTT. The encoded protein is CASSPEGSSGNTIYF.

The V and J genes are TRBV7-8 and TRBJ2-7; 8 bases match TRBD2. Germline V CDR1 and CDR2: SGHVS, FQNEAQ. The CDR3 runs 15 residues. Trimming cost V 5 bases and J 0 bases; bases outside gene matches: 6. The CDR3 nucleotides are TGTGCCAGCAGCCGCACTAGCGGCAACTCCTACGAGCAGTACTTC. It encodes CASSRTSGNSYEQYF.

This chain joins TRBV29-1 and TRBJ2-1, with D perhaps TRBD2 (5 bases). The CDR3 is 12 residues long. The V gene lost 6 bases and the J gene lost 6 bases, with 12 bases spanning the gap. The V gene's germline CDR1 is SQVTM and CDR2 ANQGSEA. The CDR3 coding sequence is TGCAGCGTAACTAGGGCCTGCAATGAGCAGTTCTTC. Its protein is CSVTRACNEQFF.

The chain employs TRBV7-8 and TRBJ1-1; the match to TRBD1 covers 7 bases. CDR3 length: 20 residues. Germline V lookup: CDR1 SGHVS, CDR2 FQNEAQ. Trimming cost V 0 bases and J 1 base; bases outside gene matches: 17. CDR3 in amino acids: CASSLALTGELRLSNTEAFF. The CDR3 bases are TGTGCCAGCAGCTTAGCGCTTACAGGGGAATTAAGATTATCGAACACTGAAGCTTTCTTT.

The CDR3 region has the DNA TGTGCCAGCAGCTTAGCGGAGGACAATGAGCAGTTCTTC. It encodes CASSLAEDNEQFF. The chain couples TRBV7-2 to TRBJ2-1, with a tentative D call TRBD2 (5 bases). Trimming pared 0 bases from V and 5 bases from J, leaving 5 bases between. The germline CDR1 and CDR2 sequences are SGHTA and FQGNSA. The CDR3 runs 13 residues.

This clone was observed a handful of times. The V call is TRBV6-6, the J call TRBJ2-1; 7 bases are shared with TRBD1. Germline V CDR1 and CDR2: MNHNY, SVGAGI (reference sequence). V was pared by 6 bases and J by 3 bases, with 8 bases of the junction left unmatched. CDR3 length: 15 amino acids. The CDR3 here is CASRTRGLHYNEQFF. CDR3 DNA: TGTGCCAGCAGAACTAGGGGGCTCCACTACAATGAGCAGTTCTTC.

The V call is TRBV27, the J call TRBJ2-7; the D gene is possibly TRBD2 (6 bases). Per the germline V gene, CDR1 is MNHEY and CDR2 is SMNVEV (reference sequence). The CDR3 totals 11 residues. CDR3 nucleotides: TGTGCGGGTCCTAGCGACTACGAGCAGTACTTC. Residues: CAGPSDYEQYF.

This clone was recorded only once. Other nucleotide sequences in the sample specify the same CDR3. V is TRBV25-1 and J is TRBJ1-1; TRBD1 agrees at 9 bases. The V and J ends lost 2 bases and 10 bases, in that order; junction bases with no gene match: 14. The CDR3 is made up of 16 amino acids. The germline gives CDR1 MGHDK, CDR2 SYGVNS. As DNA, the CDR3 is TGTGCCAGCAGTGAAGCTAACAGGGGGCTATTGTTTGGAGCTTTCTTT. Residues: CASSEANRGLLFGAFF.

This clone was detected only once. CDR3 DNA sequence: TGTGCCAGCAGACCCTCGGGGGTTAGCAATCAGCCCCAGCATTTT. The encoded protein is CASRPSGVSNQPQHF. This rearrangement joins TRBV6-5 to TRBJ1-5; tentative D call: TRBD1 (5 bases). The CDR3 is 15 residues long. V lost 6 bases and J lost 0, with 12 bases in between. Per germline, CDR1 MNHEY and CDR2 SVGAGI.